These 9 T cell receptor beta chains originate from one sample sequenced in a study of OX40 agonist ivuxolimab in advanced cancers. Repertoires were generated with immunoSEQ multiplex PCR, while TCRdb's copy carries only in-frame clones and drops some. The sample gives about 93,000 clones, under 95% of which show up once; around 2.8% is in the top ten. Sequencing was performed on CD4+ or CD8+ T cells sorted from blood, taken in a trial of the OX40 agonist ivuxolimab. The receptors were gathered from an adult with an advanced solid tumor such as melanoma, head and neck, liver or kidney cancer.

This chain uses TRBV5-6 with TRBJ1-5; D might be TRBD1 (5 bases). Trimming shortened V by 2 bases and J by 8 bases, and 8 bases separated the two germline ends. The CDR3 consists of 12 residues. CDR1 SGHDT and CDR2 YYEEEE come from the germline V gene. CDR3 in amino acids: CASSFGTEPQHF. The CDR3 bases are TGTGCCAGCAGCTTTGGGACGGAGCCCCAGCATTTT.

DNA of the CDR3: TGCGCCAGCAGCGCCCGGGACAGAGTCACAGATACGCAGTATTTT. As protein: CASSARDRVTDTQYF. The chain is built from TRBV4-1 and TRBJ2-3; 7 bases agree with TRBD1. The CDR3 runs to 15 residues. Germline V gives CDR1 MGHRA, CDR2 YSYEKL. Losses at the gene ends were 5 bases for V and 2 bases for J; bases not matched to a gene: 7.

V is TRBV15 and J is TRBJ2-1; TRBD2 agrees at 9 bases. Germline CDR1 LNHNV, CDR2 YYDKDF (reference sequence). This CDR3 contains 17 residues. V lost 11 bases and J lost 7; bases outside the gene matches: 21. CDR3 protein: CASSGREGGGLGNEQFF. As DNA, the CDR3 is TGTGCCTCCTCCGGGCGGGAGGGTGGTGGGCTTGGGAATGAGCAGTTCTTC.

This sequence joins TRBV28 and TRBJ1-2; possible D gene TRBD1, 5 bases. The germline CDR1 and CDR2 sequences are MDHEN and SYDVKM. This CDR3 has 13 amino acids. V shed 7 bases and J shed 4 bases, with 13 bases lying between them. CDR3 in DNA: TGTGCCAGCACCATGAGGGGCCGCTATGGCTACACCTTC. It yields the protein CASTMRGRYGYTF.

The chain carries TRBV5-1 and TRBJ2-7; tentatively, D is TRBD1 (6 bases). The CDR3 sequence is 14 residues long. Germline CDR1 SGHRS, CDR2 YFSETQ. With 4 bases removed from V and 0 bases from J, the gap between germline ends came to 11 bases. This CDR3 reads CASSQGSGSYEQYF. The CDR3 region has the DNA TGCGCCAGCAGCCAGGGGAGTGGCTCCTACGAGCAGTACTTC.

The rearrangement uses TRBV5-5 and TRBJ2-7; 8 nucleotides align to TRBD1. Trimming at V came to 3 bases and at J to 2 bases, leaving 4 bases not matched to a gene. Germline V gene data show CDR1 as SGHKS and CDR2 as YYEKEE (reference sequence). The length of the CDR3 is 14 residues. CDR3 sequence: CASSSTGGTYEQYF. The CDR3 DNA reads as TGTGCCAGCAGCTCAACAGGGGGAACCTACGAGCAGTACTTC.

This chain links TRBV27 with TRBJ1-4; a weak D match, TRBD1 (6 bases). Trimming removed 5 bases from V and 6 bases from J, with 16 bases in between. From germline, CDR1 is MNHEY and CDR2 SMNVEV (reference sequence). CDR3 size: 15 residues. The CDR3 DNA reads as TGTGCCAGCAGTCCCCGTCCGGACAGACATGAAAAACTGTTTTTT. It is translated as CASSPRPDRHEKLFF.

This clone was seen only once. The chain has TRBV28 and TRBJ1-2, with D unclear. The CDR3 spans 14 residues. Germline CDR1 is MDHEN and CDR2 is SYDVKM. V lost 4 bases and J lost 5, with 14 bases in between. CDR3 in DNA: TGTGCCAGCAGTTCTGACTGGGAACCTTATGGCTACACCTTC. Its protein is CASSSDWEPYGYTF.

The chain couples TRBV30 to TRBJ2-7; 8 bases align to TRBD1. V gave up 3 bases and J gave up 5 bases; unmatched junction bases: 15. This CDR3 region has 16 residues. Germline assignment: CDR1 GTSNPN and CDR2 SVGIG (reference sequence). Here the CDR3 reads CAWRDTDRALSHEQYF. The CDR3 DNA reads TGTGCCTGGAGGGATACGGACAGGGCCCTTTCCCACGAGCAGTACTTC.